Each of the 29 T cell receptor beta chains below was sequenced from the same sample in a study of blood T cell repertoires in COVID-19. Clones were sequenced by immunoSEQ multiplex PCR, and TCRdb holds only the in-frame ones, with some missing. The sample lists roughly 300,000 clones, approximately 87% occurring once. The sequenced sample consisted of peripheral blood. The receptors shown here come from a woman between 45 and 60 years old who had recovered from COVID-19.

A word on this clone: Within the sample, other DNA sequences also encode this same CDR3. This sequence joins TRBV7-2 and TRBJ1-1; TRBD1 matches 7 bases. The CDR3 runs to 14 residues. Germline-derived CDR1 and CDR2 are SGHTA and FQGNSA. V lost 3 bases and J lost 0; bases outside the gene matches: 1. CDR3 region: CASSLDRLNTEAFF. The CDR3 bases are TGTGCCAGCAGCTTGGACAGGTTGAACACTGAAGCTTTCTTT.

V and J are TRBV6-2 or TRBV6-3 and TRBJ2-3; TRBD1 aligns across 8 bases. The CDR3 is made up of 16 amino acids. Germline-derived CDR1 and CDR2 are MNHEY and SVGEGT. The V segment lost 2 bases and the J segment 1 base; nucleotides outside the gene matches: 5. The CDR3 sequence is CASSYLGQVGTDTQYF. In DNA form, the CDR3 reads TGTGCCAGCAGTTACCTGGGACAGGTCGGCACAGATACGCAGTATTTT.

This chain joins TRBV19 and TRBJ2-5, with D tentatively TRBD2 (5 bases). Deletions cut 7 bases from V and 2 bases from J, with 11 bases between. CDR1 and CDR2 from the germline V gene are LNHDA and SQIVND (reference sequence). CDR3 length equals 13 residues. Here the CDR3 DNA reads TGTGCCAGTATCGCCCGGGGACAAGAGACCCAGTACTTC. It is translated as CASIARGQETQYF.

The chain employs TRBV9 and TRBJ1-4; D may be TRBD1 (6 bases). CDR1 is SGDLS, CDR2 YYNGEE, per germline. The CDR3 has 15 residues. V was cut by 0 bases and J by 5 bases, with 11 bases left in between. The CDR3 is CASSVGGGTNEKLFF. The CDR3 coding sequence is TGTGCCAGCAGCGTAGGGGGAGGGACAAATGAAAAACTGTTTTTT.

V usage is TRBV30 and J usage is TRBJ1-6, with D unclear. This CDR3 comprises 14 residues. Germline assignment: CDR1 GTSNPN and CDR2 SVGIG (reference sequence). Trimming cost V 0 bases and J 9 bases, with 12 bases left between them. CDR3 sequence reads: CAWSVSVASSPLHF. DNA of the CDR3: TGTGCCTGGAGTGTATCAGTAGCTTCTTCACCCCTCCACTTT.

J is TRBJ1-2 and V is TRBV7-9; 11 bases are a match to TRBD1. Trimming removed 4 bases from V and 1 base from J; junction bases left unmatched: 2. Germline assignment: CDR1 SEHNR and CDR2 FQNEAQ (reference sequence). This CDR3 region has 15 residues. CDR3 sequence: CASSSGTGGNYGYTF. The DNA for the CDR3 is TGTGCCAGCAGCTCCGGGACAGGGGGTAACTATGGCTACACCTTC.

Concerning this clone itself: One end of the junction is discordant with germline, which a read error may explain. This chain connects TRBV28 to TRBJ2-5, with 8 bases aligning to TRBD1. CDR1 and CDR2 (germline): MDHEN, SYDVKM. This CDR3 has 11 residues. The DNA of the CDR3 is TGTGCCAGCAGCCAGACAGGGGCCGCACACTTC. Translating it yields CASSQTGAAHF.

V gene TRBV15 combines with J gene TRBJ2-1, with unresolved D. The germline gives CDR1 LNHNV, CDR2 YYDKDF (reference sequence). CDR3 length: 15 residues. The germline V and J ends were trimmed by 0 bases and 9 bases, with 15 bases remaining between them. CDR3 amino acids: CATSRDSGRVAEQFF. In DNA form, the CDR3 reads TGTGCCACCAGCAGAGATTCAGGTAGAGTCGCTGAGCAGTTCTTC.

The chain has TRBV7-9 and TRBJ2-7, with 7 bases aligning to TRBD2. Germline V CDR1 and CDR2: SEHNR, FQNEAQ (reference sequence). Unmatched junction bases numbered 6, after V lost 4 bases and J lost 6 bases. The CDR3 covers 13 residues. In DNA, the CDR3 is TGTGCCAGCAGCTGGGGGGGAACAAGCGAGCAGTACTTC. It yields the protein CASSWGGTSEQYF.

The rearrangement uses TRBV5-6 and TRBJ1-5; 8 nucleotides align to TRBD1. In germline, CDR1 is SGHDT, CDR2 YYEEEE. The CDR3 extends over 16 amino acids. Unmatched junction bases numbered 9, after V lost 4 bases and J lost 3 bases. CDR3 DNA: TGTGCCAGCAGCGAGGGACAGGTTGGCTACAATCAGCCCCAGCATTTT. This encodes CASSEGQVGYNQPQHF.

The V and J genes are TRBV28 and TRBJ1-2, with 7 nucleotides matching TRBD1. In germline, CDR1 is MDHEN, CDR2 SYDVKM. V lost 2 bases and J lost 5; bases outside the gene matches: 5. The CDR3 contains 14 residues. CDR3 sequence reads: CASSLIAGGYGYTF. The DNA of the CDR3 is TGTGCCAGCAGTTTAATAGCAGGGGGTTATGGCTACACCTTC.

This chain links TRBV6-5 with TRBJ2-1; 9 nucleotides match TRBD1. Germline CDR1 and CDR2: MNHEY and SVGAGI. The CDR3 covers 16 residues. V lost 0 bases, J lost 10 bases, and 10 bases stayed unmatched. CDR3 coding DNA: TGTGCCAGCAGTTACTCCGGACAGGGGCCCAGGGAGGAGCAGTTCTTC. Translation: CASSYSGQGPREEQFF.

This clone has more than one count but fewer than ten. The chain employs TRBV6-5 and TRBJ2-3, with TRBD2 matching 10 bases. CDR1 and CDR2 (germline): MNHEY, SVGAGI. This CDR3 contains 16 residues. Germline trimming cut 2 bases from V and 4 bases from J; bases unmatched to any gene: 6. The CDR3 sequence: CASSYAGTSVSDTQYF. CDR3 coding DNA: TGTGCCAGCAGTTACGCCGGGACTAGCGTCTCAGATACGCAGTATTTT.

V usage is TRBV6-6 and J usage is TRBJ1-5; a possible D gene is TRBD1 (5 bases). The ends were cut back, 5 bases at V and 7 bases at J, with 12 bases in the middle. Germline-derived CDR1 and CDR2 are MNHNY and SVGAGI (reference sequence). The CDR3 is 13 residues long. DNA for the CDR3: TGTGCCAGCAGTCGCGGGGGGGGACAGCCCCAGCATTTT. Its translation is CASSRGGGQPQHF.

Details on this clone: The sample holds other DNA sequences that translate to the same CDR3. The V call is TRBV11-2, the J call TRBJ1-1, with D unclear. Germline V gene sequence: CDR1 SGHAT, CDR2 FQNNGV. The V end was cut by 6 bases, the J end by 0 bases, with 11 bases between. CDR3 length equals 14 residues. CDR3 in amino acids: CASRPTQLNTEAFF. The DNA for the CDR3 is TGTGCCAGCAGACCCACACAGTTGAACACTGAAGCTTTCTTT.

The chain combines TRBV18 with TRBJ2-3, with D perhaps matching TRBD1 (5 bases). This CDR3 spans 16 amino acids. The germline gives CDR1 KGHSH, CDR2 LQKENI. Trimming pared 1 base from V and 2 bases from J, leaving 13 bases between. The CDR3 region has the DNA TGTGCCAGCTCACCACGTGCGACAGTATCCACAGATACGCAGTATTTT. As protein: CASSPRATVSTDTQYF.

In its sample, this clone was seen once. The chain combines TRBV11-3 with TRBJ2-3; TRBD2 matches 9 bases. In germline, CDR1 is SGHNT, CDR2 YENEEA. V trimming: 5 bases; J trimming: 9 bases; junction bases outside the gene matches: 9. The CDR3 loop spans 14 amino acids. The CDR3 bases are TGTGCCAGCAGCCGAGGATTAGCGGGGGAAACGCAGTATTTT. This codes for CASSRGLAGETQYF.

The rearrangement joins TRBV7-6 to TRBJ2-3, with 8 nucleotides matching TRBD2. V was clipped by 1 base and J by 4 bases; unmatched bases: 7. The CDR3 loop spans 16 amino acids. Looked up from germline, CDR1 is SGHVS and CDR2 is FNYEAQ. The CDR3 DNA reads as TGTGCCAGCAGCTTAGTTGGGACTAGGGGCGCAGATACGCAGTATTTT. It yields the protein CASSLVGTRGADTQYF.

In DNA form, the CDR3 reads TGTGCCAGCAGCTTAGGGGCTACCTACGAGCAGTACTTC. Protein product: CASSLGATYEQYF. This chain links TRBV11-2 with TRBJ2-7; D uncertain. The CDR3 totals 13 residues. V lost 1 base, J lost 2 bases, and 6 bases lay in between. Germline V lookup: CDR1 SGHAT, CDR2 FQNNGV.

The gene calls are TRBV9 and TRBJ1-4; a possible D gene is TRBD1 (5 bases). Germline-derived CDR1 and CDR2 are SGDLS and YYNGEE. V gave up 3 bases and J gave up 8 bases, with 17 bases separating them. The CDR3 sequence is 15 residues long. The CDR3, as DNA: TGTGCCAGCAGCGAATACGGGGGTGGGCAGGAAAAACTGTTTTTT. It yields the protein CASSEYGGGQEKLFF.

The chain joins TRBV11-3 to TRBJ2-7; D might be TRBD2 (6 bases). Germline assignment: CDR1 SGHNT and CDR2 YENEEA. Deletions cut 5 bases from V and 3 bases from J, with 17 bases between. The CDR3 sequence is 15 residues long. CDR3 nucleotide sequence: TGTGCCAGCAGCCGATCGGCGGGGCCGAACTACGAGCAGTACTTC. It is translated as CASSRSAGPNYEQYF.

The genes are TRBV30 and TRBJ2-3, with a weak D call TRBD2 (5 bases). The V end was cut by 4 bases, the J end by 0 bases, with 14 bases between. CDR3 length equals 15 residues. CDR1 and CDR2 (germline): GTSNPN, SVGIG (reference sequence). Here the CDR3 DNA reads TGTGCCTGGACCACCGGAGGACTTAGCACAGATACGCAGTATTTT. It is translated as CAWTTGGLSTDTQYF.

The chain employs TRBV14 and TRBJ2-2; D perhaps matches TRBD1 (6 bases). The germline CDR1 and CDR2 sequences are SGHDN and FVKESK. V lost 3 bases and J lost 6, with 17 bases in between. The CDR3 length is 16 residues. CDR3 loop: CASSHPRLHRAGELFF. The CDR3 bases are TGTGCCAGCAGCCACCCTAGACTCCACAGGGCCGGGGAGCTGTTTTTT. Full variable domain (missing parts from reference TRBV14 and TRBJ2-2): EAGVTQFPSHSVIEKGQTVTLRCDPISGHDNLYWYRRVMGKEIKFLLHFVKESKQDESGMPNNRFLAERTGGTYSTLKVQPAELEDSGVYFCASSHPRLHRAGELFFGEGSRLTVL.

CDR3 DNA: TGTGCCAGCTCCCCCCGCCGGGGACTAGTCGAGGAGACCCAGTACTTC. Its protein is CASSPRRGLVEETQYF. This chain uses TRBV6-6 with TRBJ2-5; 8 bases align to TRBD2. CDR3 length: 16 amino acids. The V gene end was trimmed by 8 bases and the J gene end by 5 bases; junction bases not matched to a gene: 16. Germline CDR1 MNHNY, CDR2 SVGAGI (reference sequence).

This clone has a single count. The same CDR3 also results from other DNA sequences found in this sample. J is TRBJ1-1 and V is TRBV24-1; TRBD1 might be the D (5 bases). V was trimmed by 4 bases and J by 5 bases, leaving 10 bases between them. The CDR3 runs 13 residues. Germline assignment: CDR1 KGHDR and CDR2 SFDVKD. In DNA form, the CDR3 reads TGTGCCACCAGTGAGGGGGGAGGGACTGAAGCTTTCTTT. As protein: CATSEGGGTEAFF.

The gene calls are TRBV29-1 and TRBJ2-1; 13 nucleotides agree with TRBD2. The CDR3 loop spans 15 amino acids. Germline CDR1 is SQVTM and CDR2 is ANQGSEA. The ends lost 7 bases at V and 9 bases at J; junction bases unmatched: 12. CDR3 DNA sequence: TGCAGCGCCTTAGGACTAGCGGGAGCTCGGGGTGAGCAGTTCTTC. Translation gives CSALGLAGARGEQFF.

This chain joins TRBV2 and TRBJ1-1; maybe TRBD1 (5 bases). This CDR3 has 14 residues. Germline values: CDR1 SNHLY, CDR2 FYNNEI. The V and J ends lost 5 bases and 1 base respectively, with 11 bases between them. The CDR3 sequence: CASSQFGQNTEAFF. The CDR3 DNA sequence: TGTGCCAGCAGTCAGTTCGGACAGAACACTGAAGCTTTCTTT.

This chain uses TRBV5-5 with TRBJ2-1; TRBD2 agrees at 7 bases. Germline V gene data show CDR1 as SGHKS and CDR2 as YYEKEE (reference sequence). The length of the CDR3 is 13 residues. The junction had 2 bases not matched to a gene; V was cut back by 0 bases and J by 8 bases. The CDR3 sequence: CASSLVGGYEQFF. In DNA, the CDR3 is TGTGCCAGCAGCTTGGTCGGGGGGTATGAGCAGTTCTTC. Full variable domain (remainder filled in from reference TRBV5-5 and TRBJ2-1): DAGVTQSPTHLIKTRGQQVTLRCSPISGHKSVSWYQQVLGQGPQFIFQYYEKEERGRGNFPDRFSARQFPNYSSELNVNALLLGDSALYLCASSLVGGYEQFFGPGTRLTVL.

A few counts support this clone. The J gene is TRBJ1-2, the V gene TRBV9; D may be TRBD1 (5 bases). Germline assignment: CDR1 SGDLS and CDR2 YYNGEE. V gave up 4 bases and J gave up 8 bases, with 12 bases separating them. This CDR3 contains 12 residues. The CDR3 coding sequence is TGTGCCAGCAGCCTTGACAGCTACGGCTACACCTTC. Translating it yields CASSLDSYGYTF. The full variable domain, completed using reference TRBV9 and TRBJ1-2, is DSGVTQTPKHLITATGQRVTLRCSPRSGDLSVYWYQQSLDQGLQFLIQYYNGEERAKGNILERFSAQQFPDLHSELNLSSLELGDSALYFCASSLDSYGYTFGSGTRLTVV.